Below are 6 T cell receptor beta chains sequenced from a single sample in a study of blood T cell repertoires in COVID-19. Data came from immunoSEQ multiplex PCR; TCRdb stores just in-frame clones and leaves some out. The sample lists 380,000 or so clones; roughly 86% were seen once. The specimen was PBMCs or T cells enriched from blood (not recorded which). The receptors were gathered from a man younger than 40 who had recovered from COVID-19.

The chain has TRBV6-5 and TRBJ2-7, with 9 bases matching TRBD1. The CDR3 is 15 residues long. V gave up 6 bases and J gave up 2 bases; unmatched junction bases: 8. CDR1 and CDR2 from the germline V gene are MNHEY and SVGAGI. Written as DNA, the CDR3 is TGTGCCAGCAGCTTCGGACAGGGGAGGACCTACGAGCAGTACTTC. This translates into CASSFGQGRTYEQYF.

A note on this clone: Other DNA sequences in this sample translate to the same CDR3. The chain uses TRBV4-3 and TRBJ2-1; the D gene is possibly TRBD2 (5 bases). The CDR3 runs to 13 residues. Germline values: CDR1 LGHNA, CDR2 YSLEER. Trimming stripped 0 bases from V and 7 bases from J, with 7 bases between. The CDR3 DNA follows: TGCGCCAGCAGCCAAGAATCGGGGAATGAGCAGTTCTTC. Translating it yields CASSQESGNEQFF.

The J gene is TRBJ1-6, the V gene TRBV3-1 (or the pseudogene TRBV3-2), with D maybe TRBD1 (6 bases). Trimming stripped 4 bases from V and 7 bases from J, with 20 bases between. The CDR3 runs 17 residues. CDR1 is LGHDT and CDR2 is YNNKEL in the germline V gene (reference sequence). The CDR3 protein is CASSRQGGTRGNSPLHF. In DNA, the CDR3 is TGTGCCAGCAGCCGTCAAGGAGGTACCAGGGGAAATTCACCCCTCCACTTT.

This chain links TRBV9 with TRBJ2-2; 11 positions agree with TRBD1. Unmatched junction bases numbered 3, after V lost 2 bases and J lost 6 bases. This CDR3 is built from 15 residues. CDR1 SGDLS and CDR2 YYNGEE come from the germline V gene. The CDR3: CASSVQDRGPGELFF. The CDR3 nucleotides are TGTGCCAGCAGCGTCCAGGACAGGGGGCCCGGGGAGCTGTTTTTT.

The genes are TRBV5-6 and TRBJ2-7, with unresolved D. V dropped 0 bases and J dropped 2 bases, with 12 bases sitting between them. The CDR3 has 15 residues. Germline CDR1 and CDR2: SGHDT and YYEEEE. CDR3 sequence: CASSLGPHDPYEQYF. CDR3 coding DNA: TGTGCCAGCAGCTTGGGTCCACACGATCCCTACGAGCAGTACTTC.

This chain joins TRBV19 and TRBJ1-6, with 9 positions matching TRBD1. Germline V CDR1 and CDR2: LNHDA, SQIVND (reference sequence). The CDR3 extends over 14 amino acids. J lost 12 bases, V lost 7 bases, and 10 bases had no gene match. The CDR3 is CASNEPGQGKPLHF. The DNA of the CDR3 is TGTGCCAGTAACGAACCGGGACAGGGAAAACCCCTCCACTTT.